This T cell receptor (beta chain) was sequenced during a study of response to subunit inactivated influenza vaccine. Overall study findings and caveats: The authors put forward the suggestion that each seasonal influenza vaccination may bring in only a limited number of new T cells.

Using its own MiXCR run on the RT-PCR reads, TCRdb lists one record per CDR3 protein. The sample has 650,000 to 700,000 distinct CDR3 sequences; 15% to 19% are singletons. CDR3 length: 18 residues. V was clipped by 4 bases and J by 3 bases; unmatched bases: 13. Concerning this clonotype itself: The antigen is undetermined.

Sequences were derived from PBMCs from blood, sampled 11 to 12 days after vaccination. The chain uses TRBV12-3 or TRBV12-4 and TRBJ2-3; 10 bases line up with TRBD2. This receptor was obtained from a man in his fifties who received an inactivated influenza vaccine. The CDR3 sequence is CASSSWTSGSPSTDTQYF. The CDR3 coding sequence is TGTGCCAGCAGTTCATGGACTAGCGGTTCCCCTAGTACAGATACGCAGTATTTT.